These 22 T cell receptor beta chains were all obtained from the same sample, sequenced in a study of T-cell reconstitution after alpha-beta-depleted transplantation in children (dated by TCRdb to about 2016). The library was made by PCR. The sample was run on an Illumina HiSeq 2500. TCR libraries were prepared with molecular barcoding, using unique molecular identifiers to normalize TCRbeta repertoire quantification. TCRdb trimmed public reads at Q25 via fastp, called clones via MiXCR and kept in-frame beta chains. Rows are unified per CDR3 protein, each entry keeping the most common DNA and genes. This sample is represented by about 540,000 distinct CDR3 sequences; approximately 20% of them were singletons. The top ten clones comprise roughly 3.3% of the sample. Sequenced material: PBMCs from the stem cell graft donor, taken from the stem cell graft. The receptors stem from a human donor who donated a stem cell graft to a child with acute lymphoblastic leukemia.

The rearrangement links TRBV14 to TRBJ2-3, with TRBD2 identical over 13 bases. Trimming at V came to 4 bases and at J to 5 bases, leaving 12 bases not matched to a gene. Germline V gene sequence: CDR1 SGHDN, CDR2 FVKESK. The CDR3 contains 18 residues. CDR3 bases: TGTGCCAGCAGCCTATATCCGGGACTAGCGGGATTGAGAGATACGCAGTATTTT. It encodes CASSLYPGLAGLRDTQYF. The full variable domain, in which reference TRBV14 and TRBJ2-3 provide the parts outside the CDR3, is EAGVTQFPSHSVIEKGQTVTLRCDPISGHDNLYWYRRVMGKEIKFLLHFVKESKQDESGMPNNRFLAERTGGTYSTLKVQPAELEDSGVYFCASSLYPGLAGLRDTQYFGPGTRLTVL.

The genes are TRBV29-1 and TRBJ2-2, with D tentatively TRBD1 or TRBD2 (7 bases each). This CDR3 comprises 13 residues. Trimming removed 6 bases from V and 3 bases from J, with 11 bases in between. Germline CDR1 and CDR2: SQVTM and ANQGSEA. The CDR3 loop is CSVSGGDTGELFF. The CDR3 bases are TGCAGCGTGTCAGGGGGGGACACCGGGGAGCTGTTTTTT.

The gene calls are TRBV19 and TRBJ2-1; D remains unclear. This CDR3 spans 14 amino acids. Germline V gene sequence: CDR1 LNHDA, CDR2 SQIVND (reference sequence). Deletions cut 6 bases from V and 0 bases from J, with 9 bases between. The CDR3 sequence is CASRVQSSYNEQFF. CDR3 DNA sequence: TGTGCCAGTAGAGTGCAAAGCTCCTACAATGAGCAGTTCTTC.

This clonotype appeared once. This sequence joins TRBV7-9 and TRBJ2-1; 14 nucleotides match TRBD2. The trim removed 4 bases at V and 7 bases at J, leaving 6 bases unmatched. Germline V lookup: CDR1 SEHNR, CDR2 FQNEAQ (reference sequence). There are 16 residues in the CDR3. The CDR3 here is CASSSETSGRVNEQFF. The CDR3 DNA reads TGTGCCAGCAGCTCAGAGACTAGCGGGAGGGTGAATGAGCAGTTCTTC.

This clonotype was counted at least ten times. V is TRBV5-1 and J is TRBJ2-1; 13 positions agree with TRBD2. Germline CDR1 and CDR2: SGHRS and YFSETQ. The CDR3 totals 15 residues. V gave up 3 bases and J gave up 4 bases; unmatched junction bases: 1. The CDR3 loop reads CASSWTSGGYNEQFF. The CDR3 coding sequence is TGCGCCAGCAGCTGGACTAGCGGGGGTTACAATGAGCAGTTCTTC. Together with reference TRBV5-1 and TRBJ2-1, the CDR3 gives the full variable domain: KAGVTQTPRYLIKTRGQQVTLSCSPISGHRSVSWYQQTPGQGLQFLFEYFSETQRNKGNFPGRFSGRQFSNSRSEMNVSTLELGDSALYLCASSWTSGGYNEQFFGPGTRLTVL.

The rearrangement joins TRBV11-2 to TRBJ2-5; 9 positions agree with TRBD2. Per the germline V gene, CDR1 is SGHAT and CDR2 is FQNNGV. The CDR3 consists of 16 residues. The junction had 8 bases not matched to a gene; V was cut back by 2 bases and J by 4 bases. This chain's CDR3 is CASSLIKGGRGETQYF. The DNA of the CDR3 is TGTGCCAGCAGCTTAATTAAGGGCGGGAGGGGAGAGACCCAGTACTTC.

A few counts support this clonotype. V is TRBV5-1 and J is TRBJ2-7; perhaps TRBD2 as D (6 bases). Germline values: CDR1 SGHRS, CDR2 YFSETQ. The germline V and J ends were trimmed by 6 bases and 5 bases, with 24 bases remaining between them. CDR3 length: 16 residues. For the CDR3, the DNA is TGCGCCAGCAACCCTTTTTCCGGGAGTACGGCCCACGAGCAGTACTTC. Amino acids: CASNPFSGSTAHEQYF.

This clonotype was observed a handful of times. The V call is TRBV10-3, the J call TRBJ2-7; D is unclear. Trimming stripped 11 bases from V and 1 base from J, with 18 bases between. The CDR3 length is 14 residues. CDR1 is ENHRY, CDR2 SYGVKD, per germline. Here the CDR3 DNA reads TGTGCCTCCCAAGGTGGTCCATTATCCTACGAGCAGTACTTC. Translating gives CASQGGPLSYEQYF.

The chain has TRBV5-5 and TRBJ2-6; a possible D gene is TRBD2 (6 bases). Trimming pared 2 bases from V and 0 bases from J, leaving 12 bases between. This CDR3 is built from 17 residues. Germline CDR1 reads SGHKS; CDR2 reads YYEKEE (reference sequence). CDR3 in amino acids: CASSFSGVNSGANVLTF. The CDR3 region has the DNA TGTGCCAGCAGCTTCTCGGGAGTCAACTCTGGGGCCAACGTCCTGACTTTC.

This clonotype was counted a few times. The V call is TRBV3-1, the J call TRBJ2-2; TRBD1 aligns across 7 bases. CDR3 size: 15 residues. Germline V gene data show CDR1 as LGHDT and CDR2 as YNNKEL (reference sequence). The ends lost 2 bases at V and 7 bases at J; junction bases unmatched: 7. The CDR3 protein is CASSQRDSPGGELFF. The DNA of the CDR3 is TGTGCCAGCAGCCAAAGGGACAGCCCCGGCGGGGAGCTGTTTTTT. The full variable domain, rest sourced from reference TRBV3-1 and TRBJ2-2, is DTAVSQTPKYLVTQMGNDKSIKCEQNLGHDTMYWYKQDSKKFLKIMFSYNNKELIINETVPNRFSPKSPDKAHLNLHINSLELGDSAVYFCASSQRDSPGGELFFGEGSRLTVL.

This chain joins TRBV4-2 and TRBJ1-2, with a tentative D call TRBD1 (5 bases). The ends were cut back, 4 bases at V and 0 bases at J, with 12 bases in the middle. This CDR3 has 15 residues. Germline V gives CDR1 LGHNA, CDR2 YNFKEQ. As DNA, the CDR3 is TGTGCCAGCAGCCGGACACCGGAAGCTAACTATGGCTACACCTTC. Residues: CASSRTPEANYGYTF.

This clonotype was detected many times. V usage is TRBV5-1 and J usage is TRBJ2-1, with D unclear. The CDR3 covers 14 residues. Germline V CDR1 and CDR2: SGHRS, YFSETQ. Trimming took 7 bases from V and 5 from J, leaving 16 bases between them. The chain's CDR3 is CASGVGSVDNEQFF. In DNA, the CDR3 is TGCGCCAGCGGGGTTGGCTCGGTGGACAATGAGCAGTTCTTC.

This clonotype appeared once. The J gene is TRBJ1-1, the V gene TRBV5-1; 7 positions match TRBD1. Germline V gene lookup returns CDR1 SGHRS and CDR2 YFSETQ. CDR3 length equals 16 residues. Trimming took 0 bases from V and 6 from J; bases not matched to a gene: 11. The CDR3 coding sequence is TGCGCCAGCAGCTTGGGAGGGGGCAAGGTGGGACCTGAAGCTTTCTTT. Its protein product is CASSLGGGKVGPEAFF.

This clonotype was observed a handful of times. The chain couples TRBV5-1 to TRBJ1-4; 9 bases are a match to TRBD1. The CDR3 runs 15 residues. The ends lost 6 bases at V and 7 bases at J; junction bases unmatched: 10. In germline, CDR1 is SGHRS, CDR2 YFSETQ. Here the CDR3 DNA reads TGCGCCAGCATGGGACCTCCGGGACAGGGTGAAAAACTGTTTTTT. This sequence encodes CASMGPPGQGEKLFF.

V gene TRBV12-3 or TRBV12-4 combines with J gene TRBJ2-3; perhaps TRBD2 as D (6 bases). V shed 7 bases and J shed 2 bases, with 16 bases lying between them. The CDR3 covers 15 residues. CDR3 nucleotide sequence: TGTGCCAGCAATCTTAGCGGATCTCCCACAGATACGCAGTATTTT. It is translated as CASNLSGSPTDTQYF.

Only a few counts were recorded for this clonotype. This chain links TRBV6-1 with TRBJ1-6; tentatively, D is TRBD1 (5 bases). Germline V gives CDR1 MNHNS, CDR2 SASEGT. The V end was cut by 5 bases, the J end by 2 bases, with 13 bases between. The CDR3 spans 16 residues. Here the CDR3 reads CASSLQGVAYNSPLHF. DNA for the CDR3: TGTGCCAGCAGTCTGCAGGGAGTCGCCTATAATTCACCCCTCCACTTT.

This clonotype was counted only a few times. The J gene is TRBJ1-2, the V gene TRBV5-1; maybe TRBD1 (6 bases). CDR3 length equals 13 residues. Germline V gene lookup returns CDR1 SGHRS and CDR2 YFSETQ. The ends were cut back, 4 bases at V and 4 bases at J, with 11 bases in the middle. The CDR3 region has the DNA TGCGCCAGCAGCCCGGAGGGGGGCTATGGCTACACCTTC. This gives the protein CASSPEGGYGYTF.

The rearrangement links TRBV5-1 to TRBJ2-5; D may match TRBD1 or TRBD2 (5 bases each). The CDR3 extends over 15 amino acids. V lost 3 bases and J lost 2, with 14 bases in between. Per the germline V gene, CDR1 is SGHRS and CDR2 is YFSETQ. The CDR3 nucleotides read TGCGCCAGCAGCTGGGGACGCAACTCTCAAGAGACCCAGTACTTC. Encoded protein: CASSWGRNSQETQYF.

This rearrangement joins TRBV27 to TRBJ2-1; 11 bases align to TRBD2. V lost 5 bases and J lost 0; bases outside the gene matches: 18. The CDR3 extends over 21 amino acids. Germline V gives CDR1 MNHEY, CDR2 SMNVEV (reference sequence). CDR3 DNA sequence: TGTGCCAGCAGTACAGAAACCGGGGTAGCGGGAGGGCCGTCCTCCTACAATGAGCAGTTCTTC. This sequence encodes CASSTETGVAGGPSSYNEQFF.

This clonotype showed up just a few times. The CDR3: CASSFGHPEQFF. CDR3 bases: TGTGCCAGCAGCTTCGGCCACCCAGAGCAGTTCTTC. V usage is TRBV5-6 and J usage is TRBJ2-1; no firm D call. The CDR3 contains 12 residues. The germline V and J ends were trimmed by 2 bases and 10 bases, with 10 bases remaining between them. CDR1 and CDR2 (germline): SGHDT, YYEEEE.

This clonotype has more than one count but fewer than ten. V usage is TRBV6-1 and J usage is TRBJ2-4; D is possibly TRBD1 (6 bases). The V gene's germline CDR1 is MNHNS and CDR2 SASEGT. CDR3 length: 15 residues. The V gene lost 5 bases and the J gene lost 0 bases, with 11 bases spanning the gap. CDR3 nucleotide sequence: TGTGCCAGCAGTCAAACAGGGCTAGCCAAAAACATTCAGTACTTC. It translates to CASSQTGLAKNIQYF.

The chain is built from TRBV6-5 and TRBJ1-3, with D possibly being TRBD1 (6 bases). V shed 2 bases and J shed 4 bases, with 6 bases lying between them. Germline-derived CDR1 and CDR2 are MNHEY and SVGAGI. The CDR3 contains 13 residues. CDR3: CASSYDRGNTIYF. As DNA, the CDR3 is TGTGCCAGCAGTTACGACAGGGGAAACACCATATATTTT.